The 11 T cell receptor beta chains below were found in one sample sequenced in a study of blood T cell repertoires in COVID-19. Produced via immunoSEQ multiplex PCR; TCRdb's table is partial and in-frame only. The sample has fewer than 150,000 clones, about 86% seen once; the top ten hold 0.75% to 0.9%. The sample was peripheral blood. Receptors were obtained from a woman aged 45-65 years with active or convalescent COVID-19.

The chain joins TRBV7-9 to TRBJ1-5; D unclear. Germline values: CDR1 SEHNR, CDR2 FQNEAQ (reference sequence). Trimming shortened V by 5 bases and J by 1 base, and 15 bases separated the two germline ends. CDR3 length: 16 residues. For the CDR3, the DNA is TGTGCCAGCAGCCCCGGGGTCGCTCAGAGCAATCAGCCCCAGCATTTT. This translates into CASSPGVAQSNQPQHF.

This clone was counted between two and nine times. The chain links TRBV6-2 or TRBV6-3 to TRBJ2-7; perhaps TRBD2 as D (6 bases). The length of the CDR3 is 15 residues. Between the trimmed V and J ends, which lost 5 bases and 7 bases, there was a span of 21 bases. Germline V CDR1 and CDR2: MNHEY, SVGEGT. The CDR3 reads CASSTLGAGIGEQYF. In DNA form, the CDR3 reads TGTGCCAGCAGTACCTTGGGTGCGGGGATCGGGGAGCAGTACTTC.

The CDR3 region is CASSGLPGTRTSYTQYF. In nucleotides, the CDR3 is TGTGCCAGCAGCGGGCTTCCCGGGACTAGGACGTCCTATACGCAGTATTTT. The chain employs TRBV9 and TRBJ2-3, with 8 bases that match TRBD2. The CDR3 covers 17 residues. V lost 3 bases, J lost 7 bases, and 16 bases stayed unmatched. The germline V gene has CDR1 SGDLS and CDR2 YYNGEE.

The chain is built from TRBV25-1 and TRBJ1-2, with TRBD1 identical over 9 bases. This CDR3 spans 15 amino acids. Trimming removed 2 bases from V and 3 bases from J; junction bases left unmatched: 4. Germline CDR1 reads MGHDK; CDR2 reads SYGVNS. The CDR3 protein is CASSEPGQGHYGYTF. CDR3 sequence (DNA): TGTGCCAGCAGTGAACCGGGACAGGGCCACTATGGCTACACCTTC.

The chain has TRBV4-1 and TRBJ2-7, with 7 bases matching TRBD1. This CDR3 comprises 16 residues. J gave up 2 bases and V 2 bases, and 9 bases lay outside the gene matches. Germline CDR1 reads MGHRA; CDR2 reads YSYEKL. The CDR3 protein is CASSQSRDRVPYEQYF. Written as DNA, the CDR3 is TGCGCCAGCAGCCAATCTAGAGACAGGGTACCCTACGAGCAGTACTTC.

The chain couples TRBV3-1 (or the pseudogene TRBV3-2) to TRBJ2-7; the D gene is possibly TRBD2 (6 bases). V lost 1 base to trimming and J lost 5 bases, with 12 bases between them. The CDR3 totals 14 residues. Germline-derived CDR1 and CDR2 are LGHDT and YNNKEL (reference sequence). As DNA, the CDR3 is TGTGCCAGCAGCCAAGCGGGGACTGGCGACGAGCAGTACTTC. Residues: CASSQAGTGDEQYF.

This sequence joins TRBV27 and TRBJ2-3; perhaps TRBD2 as D (5 bases). CDR3 size: 13 residues. Trimming removed 1 base at V and 5 bases at J, with 7 bases between. Germline V CDR1 and CDR2: MNHEY, SMNVEV (reference sequence). The CDR3 nucleotides are TGTGCCAGCAGTTTATTTGAGGGAGATACGCAGTATTTT. Translation: CASSLFEGDTQYF.

The V gene is TRBV28, the J gene TRBJ2-7; 8 bases agree with TRBD2. The CDR3 length is 14 residues. V gave up 7 bases and J gave up 2 bases; unmatched junction bases: 7. Germline-derived CDR1 and CDR2 are MDHEN and SYDVKM. The CDR3 DNA sequence: TGTGCCAGCAAAGAGCGGGAGCGGACCTACGAGCAGTACTTC. This gives the protein CASKERERTYEQYF. Full variable domain (rest looked up from reference TRBV28 and TRBJ2-7): DVKVTQSSRYLVKRTGEKVFLECVQDMDHENMFWYRQDPGLGLRLIYFSYDVKMKEKGDIPEGYSVSREKKERFSLILESASTNQTSMYLCASKERERTYEQYFGPGTRLTVT.

CDR3 nucleotides: TGTGCCAGCAGTTTTTCGGCAGGCACCTACGAGCAGTACTTC. It yields the protein CASSFSAGTYEQYF. This chain uses TRBV6-2 or TRBV6-3 with TRBJ2-7; D gene uncertain. Trimming took off 4 bases at V and 2 bases at J, with 12 bases between the two ends. Germline V lookup: CDR1 MNHEY, CDR2 SVGEGT. There are 14 residues in the CDR3.

This chain joins TRBV28 and TRBJ2-7; D perhaps matches TRBD2 (5 bases). This CDR3 is built from 15 residues. Trimming cost V 8 bases and J 2 bases, with 19 bases left between them. Looked up from germline, CDR1 is MDHEN and CDR2 is SYDVKM. The CDR3 here is CASGLNGPSTYEQYF. CDR3 DNA: TGTGCCAGCGGCTTAAATGGGCCTAGCACCTACGAGCAGTACTTC.

The rearrangement uses TRBV24-1 and TRBJ2-2; TRBD2 agrees at 13 bases. The CDR3 has 21 amino acids. Germline assignment: CDR1 KGHDR and CDR2 SFDVKD. With 4 bases clipped from V and 2 bases from J, the junction kept 15 bases outside the gene matches. The DNA of the CDR3 is TGTGCCACCAGTGAAGGGGGACTAGCGGGGACAGGGGGGCTCAACACCGGGGAGCTGTTTTTT. It is translated as CATSEGGLAGTGGLNTGELFF.